The rows below give T cell receptor beta chains drawn from one sample of a study of blood T cell repertoires in COVID-19. This table comes from immunoSEQ multiplex PCR, and its TCRdb copy is limited to in-frame clones, with some not included. In the table there are 250,000 to 300,000 clones, just over 90% of which are singletons. Sequences were obtained from PBMCs or T cells enriched from blood (not recorded which). The source is a woman aged 40 to 49 with acute COVID-19. The CDR3 runs from the conserved cysteine through the conserved F or W. A D gene is named only where the DNA matches it firmly. Only some rows state a clone size, as once, few, many or a class for expanded clones.

TRBV5-1,NA,TRBJ2-2,NA,CASSRTGWNTGELFF,TGCGCCAGCAGCCGTACGGGGTGGAACACCGGGGAGCTGTTTTTT
TRBV11-1,NA,TRBJ2-1,TRBD2,CASSLGGLAGAHEQFF,TGTGCCAGCAGCTTAGGGGGACTAGCGGGAGCCCATGAGCAGTTCTTC
TRBV23-1,NA,TRBJ2-5,TRBD2,CASSPPGLAGGWEETQYF,TGCGCCAGCAGTCCGCCGGGACTAGCGGGAGGGTGGGAAGAGACCCAGTACTTC
TRBV27,NA,TRBJ1-1,TRBD1,CASSADREDTEAFF,TGTGCCAGCAGTGCAGACAGGGAGGACACTGAAGCTTTCTTT
TRBV29-1,NA,TRBJ2-3,TRBD1,CSVAGQGADTQYF,TGCAGCGTTGCGGGACAGGGGGCAGATACGCAGTATTTT
TRBV7-2,NA,TRBJ1-3,TRBD1,CASRTGGLGNTIYF,TGTGCCAGCAGGACAGGGGGGTTAGGAAACACCATATATTTT
TRBV28,NA,TRBJ2-7,TRBD1,CASSPSYGTDNSYEQYF,TGTGCCAGCAGTCCCAGTTACGGGACAGACAACTCCTACGAGCAGTACTTC
TRBV4-3,NA,TRBJ1-1,TRBD1,CASSQALDRGNTEAFF,TGCGCCAGCAGCCAAGCCCTCGACAGGGGTAACACTGAAGCTTTCTTT
TRBV3-1/TRBV3-2,NA,TRBJ1-2,TRBD1,CASSQTGTYGYTF,TGTGCCAGCAGCCAGACAGGGACCTATGGCTACACCTTC
TRBV25-1,NA,TRBJ2-3,TRBD2,CASLRSGGAGDTQYF,TGTGCCAGCCTTCGGAGCGGGGGGGCAGGAGATACGCAGTATTTT
TRBV20-1,NA,TRBJ1-2,NA,CSASGPNYGYTF,TGCAGTGCGAGTGGGCCAAACTATGGCTACACCTTC
TRBV7-3,NA,TRBJ2-6,NA,CASSLTGPGKSSGANVLTF,TGTGCCAGCAGCTTAACCGGGCCAGGGAAGAGCTCTGGGGCCAACGTCCTGACTTTC
TRBV12-3/TRBV12-4,once,TRBJ1-2,NA,CASSLQGYGYTF,TGTGCCAGCAGTTTACAGGGGTATGGCTACACCTTC
TRBV30,once,TRBJ1-2,NA,CGSHGSNYGYTF,TGTGGTTCCCACGGGTCTAACTATGGCTACACCTTC
TRBV5-1,NA,TRBJ2-3,NA,CASSPLTSTDTQYF,TGCGCCAGCAGCCCTCTGACTAGCACAGATACGCAGTATTTT
TRBV7-2,NA,TRBJ1-6,TRBD1,CASSPPGQGNSPLHF,TGTGCCAGCAGCCCCCCGGGACAGGGTAATTCACCCCTCCACTTT
TRBV28,NA,TRBJ2-5,NA,CASSLGPSPQETQYF,TGTGCCAGCAGTTTAGGTCCGAGCCCCCAAGAGACCCAGTACTTC
TRBV4-2,NA,TRBJ1-5,NA,CASSQGAGRDQPQHF,TGTGCCAGCAGCCAGGGGGCCGGGAGGGATCAGCCCCAGCATTTT
TRBV15,NA,TRBJ2-1,NA,CATSRGGLGPNEQFF,TGTGCCACCAGCAGAGGGGGGCTAGGGCCGAATGAGCAGTTCTTC
TRBV18,NA,TRBJ2-2,NA,CASSPVIAESTGELFF,TGTGCCAGCTCACCAGTCATAGCGGAGAGCACCGGGGAGCTGTTTTTT